This T cell receptor beta chain was sequenced during a study of T cell changes during pregnancy in multiple sclerosis (dated by TCRdb to between 2018 and 2020). In the study overall: In women with multiple sclerosis, the researchers looked at how the T cell repertoire shifted as pregnancy progressed.

Libraries were prepared through the immunoSEQ multiplex PCR assay. TCRdb stores this immuneACCESS table with in-frame sequences only. Part of the clones is absent; in the studies checked, under half of the shortfall reflects unresolved V genes, and no reason is known for the rest. This sample has over 35,000 clones in its table, and approximately 92% of those were observed once. The top ten constitute 1% to 1.5% of the sample. Counted from cysteine to phenylalanine, this CDR3 has 15 amino acids. Just CDR3 DNA is preserved here, 45 bases in frame from base 1. Germline trimming: 3 bases from V, 2 bases from J; junction bases outside gene matches: 6. The CDR1 and CDR2 encoded by the germline V gene are SGHVS and FNYEAQ. As for this clone: This clone's antigen is unknown. No per-base quality is available; no much larger clone lies one base away.

The TCR originated in a female donor with multiple sclerosis, enrolled in a pregnancy study. The V and J genes are TRBV7-6 and TRBJ2-7, with 8 bases aligning to TRBD2. Sample: peripheral blood. The CDR3 reads as follows: CASSFKRERAYEQYF. The DNA is as follows: TGTGCCAGCAGCTTCAAGCGGGAGAGGGCCTACGAGCAGTACTTC.